The rows below give T cell receptor beta chains drawn from one sample of a study of blood T cell repertoires in COVID-19. Generated by immunoSEQ multiplex PCR, the TCRdb table keeps only in-frame clones and is missing some. The data hold about 330,000 clones, with 85% to 90% observed a single time. Material: PBMCs or T cells enriched from blood (not recorded which). The receptors stem from a woman under 30 who had recovered from COVID-19. Each CDR3 is given with its conserved first and last residue. A D gene is named only where the DNA matches it firmly. Only some rows state a clone size, as once, few, many or a class for expanded clones.

j_call	v_call	d_call	clone_size	cdr3_nt	cdr3_aa
TRBJ2-2	TRBV10-3	TRBD2	.	TGTGCCATCAGTGACCCGTCGGCGGGAGCCCTCACCGGGGAGCTGTTTTTT	CAISDPSAGALTGELFF
TRBJ2-7	TRBV6-5	.	many	TGTGCCACAAAACCTCCTGGGGGCTGGGCGAGTGAGCAGTACTTC	CATKPPGGWASEQYF
TRBJ2-7	TRBV7-3	TRBD2	.	TGTGCCAGCAGCTCTCAAGCGGGAGGCATAAACGAGCAGTACTTC	CASSSQAGGINEQYF
TRBJ2-3	TRBV19	TRBD1	.	TGTGCCAGTAGTCCCATCCCCGGGACAGGGGAACTAGATACGCAGTATTTT	CASSPIPGTGELDTQYF
TRBJ2-2	TRBV20-1	TRBD2	.	TGCAGTGCTAGTAGCGGGAGCACGAACACCGGGGAGCTGTTTTTT	CSASSGSTNTGELFF
TRBJ1-1	TRBV15	.	.	TGTGCCACCAGCAGAGGAGAGGACACTGAAGCTTTCTTT	CATSRGEDTEAFF
TRBJ1-1	TRBV13	TRBD1	.	TGTGCCAGCAGCTTTCGGACAGGAGAGGTGGAATTCTTT	CASSFRTGEVEFF
TRBJ1-1	TRBV29-1	TRBD1	.	TGCAGCGTTGTAAGGGACAGCACTGAAGCTTTCTTT	CSVVRDSTEAFF
TRBJ2-3	TRBV30	.	.	TGTGCCTGGAGTGTTTCGGATACGCAGTATTTT	CAWSVSDTQYF
TRBJ1-5	TRBV2	.	.	TGTGCCAGCAGTGCTTTCGGCCAGAGCGGTCAGCCCCAGCATTTT	CASSAFGQSGQPQHF
TRBJ1-5	TRBV2	.	.	TGTGCCAGCAAACAGGACTATAGCAATCAGCCCCAGCATTTT	CASKQDYSNQPQHF
TRBJ1-2	TRBV24-1	.	.	TGTGCCACCAGTGATTACCGGGGGAACTATGGCTACACCTTC	CATSDYRGNYGYTF
TRBJ1-6	TRBV10-3	.	.	TGTGCCATCAGTGATGGGGCCGCTTATAATTCACCCCTCCACTTT	CAISDGAAYNSPLHF
TRBJ2-7	TRBV7-3	.	.	TGTGCCAGCAGCTTAACGTTAACAGGGACCGACGAGCAGTACTTC	CASSLTLTGTDEQYF
TRBJ2-7	TRBV27	TRBD1	few	TGTGCCAGCAGAAGGGACAGGACCTACGAGCAGTACTTC	CASRRDRTYEQYF